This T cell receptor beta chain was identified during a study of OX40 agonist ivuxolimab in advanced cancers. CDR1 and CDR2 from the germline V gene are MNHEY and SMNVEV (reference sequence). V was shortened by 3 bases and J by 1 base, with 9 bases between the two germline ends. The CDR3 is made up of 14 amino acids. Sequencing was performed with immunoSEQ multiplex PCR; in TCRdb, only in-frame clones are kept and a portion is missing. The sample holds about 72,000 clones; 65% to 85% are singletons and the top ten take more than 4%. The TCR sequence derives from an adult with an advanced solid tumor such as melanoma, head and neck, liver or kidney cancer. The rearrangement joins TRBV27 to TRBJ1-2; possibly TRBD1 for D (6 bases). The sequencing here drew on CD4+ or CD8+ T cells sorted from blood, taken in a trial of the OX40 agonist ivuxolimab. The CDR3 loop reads CASSFGGGNYGYTF. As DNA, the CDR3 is TGTGCCAGCAGTTTCGGGGGCGGTAACTATGGCTACACCTTC.